These 11 T cell receptor beta chains share one sample of origin, sequenced in a study of cytotoxic CD8 clonotypes in ibrutinib-treated CLL (dated by TCRdb to the early 2020s). Libraries were constructed by the immunoSEQ multiplex PCR assay. The source is immuneACCESS, and TCRdb retained only in-frame sequences with V and J called. Part of the clones is not carried over; for the studies checked, unresolved V genes explain less than half of this, and the remainder is unexplained. In this sample the table shows more than 300,000 clones, just under 80% of which occur a single time. The ten largest clones represent 6.5% to 8.5% of the sample. Here the sequenced sample was PBMCs, taken before ibrutinib treatment. The receptors were sampled from a human donor with chronic lymphocytic leukemia.

The chain employs TRBV7-3 and TRBJ2-3; TRBD2 matches at 9 bases. The J segment lost 7 bases and the V segment lost 5 bases, leaving 19 bases of the junction unmatched. Germline V gene sequence: CDR1 SGHTA, CDR2 FQGTGA. The CDR3 runs to 18 residues. The CDR3 reads CASSRGGSGSPLKNTQYF. Written as DNA, the CDR3 is TGTGCCAGCAGCCGTGGGGGTAGCGGGAGCCCCCTGAAAAATACGCAGTATTTT.

The gene calls are TRBV5-1 and TRBJ1-2; 9 nucleotides align to TRBD1. This CDR3 has 16 residues. The germline gives CDR1 SGHRS, CDR2 YFSETQ. The J segment lost 2 bases and the V segment lost 4 bases, leaving 9 bases of the junction unmatched. CDR3 sequence: CASSPPNDRGNYGYTF. In nucleotides, the CDR3 is TGCGCCAGCAGCCCCCCAAACGACAGGGGGAACTATGGCTACACCTTC.

The chain has TRBV30 and TRBJ2-7; D unresolved. The CDR3 has 13 amino acids. CDR1 GTSNPN and CDR2 SVGIG come from the germline V gene (reference sequence). Trimming cost V 0 bases and J 4 bases, with 10 bases left between them. As DNA, the CDR3 is TGTGCCTGGAGTGTACTCTACTTGTACGAGCAGTACTTC. Translating gives CAWSVLYLYEQYF.

This clone was recorded once. J is TRBJ1-1 and V is TRBV4-2; D not resolved. The germline V gene encodes CDR1 LGHNA and CDR2 YNFKEQ. V lost 0 bases and J lost 0, with 11 bases in between. This CDR3 spans 16 amino acids. The CDR3 nucleotides read TGTGCCAGCAGCCAAGAGGCGTCCAGGCTGAACACTGAAGCTTTCTTT. It translates to CASSQEASRLNTEAFF.

The rearrangement uses TRBV29-1 and TRBJ2-7; the match to TRBD2 covers 8 bases. V shed 1 base and J 6 bases; nucleotides not matched to a gene: 20. The CDR3 sequence is 18 residues long. The germline V gene has CDR1 SQVTM and CDR2 ANQGSEA. CDR3 loop: CSVEGGSGTRSRPGEQYF. In DNA, the CDR3 is TGCAGCGTTGAAGGGGGCTCCGGGACTAGATCACGGCCCGGCGAGCAGTACTTC.

V gene TRBV5-4 combines with J gene TRBJ2-3; D remains unclear. The length of the CDR3 is 15 residues. Trimming cost V 1 base and J 3 bases, with 12 bases left between them. From germline, CDR1 is SGHNT and CDR2 YYREEE (reference sequence). In DNA, the CDR3 is TGTGCCAGCAGCTTGTTACCTTCGAGTACAGATACGCAGTATTTT. This translates into CASSLLPSSTDTQYF. The full variable domain, completed using reference TRBV5-4 and TRBJ2-3, is ETGVTQSPTHLIKTRGQQVTLRCSSQSGHNTVSWYQQALGQGPQFIFQYYREEENGRGNFPPRFSGLQFPNYSSELNVNALELDDSALYLCASSLLPSSTDTQYFGPGTRLTVL.

The V and J genes are TRBV30 and TRBJ2-5, with 7 nucleotides matching TRBD2. This CDR3 is built from 16 residues. V lost 4 bases and J lost 1; bases outside the gene matches: 12. From germline, CDR1 is GTSNPN and CDR2 SVGIG (reference sequence). CDR3 DNA: TGTGCCTGGAAGCCCCTCCAGGGAGGGTTCCAAGAGACCCAGTACTTC. It specifies CAWKPLQGGFQETQYF.

The chain recombines TRBV19 with TRBJ2-2; D may be TRBD1 or TRBD2 (5 bases each). Between the trimmed V and J ends, which lost 1 base and 4 bases, there was a span of 13 bases. Germline CDR1 reads LNHDA; CDR2 reads SQIVND (reference sequence). This CDR3 spans 16 amino acids. The CDR3 DNA reads as TGTGCCAGTAGTATAGTGGGGGAGTTGGTCACCGGGGAGCTGTTTTTT. It specifies CASSIVGELVTGELFF.

The chain joins TRBV29-1 to TRBJ2-1, with 7 positions matching TRBD2. From germline, CDR1 is SQVTM and CDR2 ANQGSEA. Losses at the gene ends were 4 bases for V and 2 bases for J; bases not matched to a gene: 2. The CDR3 sequence is 13 residues long. DNA for the CDR3: TGCAGCGTTGCGGGGGGAGCCTACAATGAGCAGTTCTTC. Translation gives CSVAGGAYNEQFF.

The rearrangement joins TRBV6-5 to TRBJ2-2; 7 nucleotides match TRBD2. The J segment lost 3 bases and the V segment lost 5 bases, leaving 6 bases of the junction unmatched. The CDR3 runs 15 residues. Germline V gene data show CDR1 as MNHEY and CDR2 as SVGAGI. This CDR3 is CASSTRDYHTGELFF. DNA for the CDR3: TGTGCCAGCAGTACCCGGGACTACCACACCGGGGAGCTGTTTTTT.

This rearrangement joins TRBV15 to TRBJ1-1; the match to TRBD1 covers 7 bases. The CDR3 covers 15 residues. J lost 0 bases, V lost 1 base, and 2 bases had no gene match. From germline, CDR1 is LNHNV and CDR2 YYDKDF (reference sequence). CDR3 in amino acids: CATSRVRGLNTEAFF. The CDR3 DNA sequence: TGTGCCACCAGCAGAGTGAGGGGGCTGAACACTGAAGCTTTCTTT.